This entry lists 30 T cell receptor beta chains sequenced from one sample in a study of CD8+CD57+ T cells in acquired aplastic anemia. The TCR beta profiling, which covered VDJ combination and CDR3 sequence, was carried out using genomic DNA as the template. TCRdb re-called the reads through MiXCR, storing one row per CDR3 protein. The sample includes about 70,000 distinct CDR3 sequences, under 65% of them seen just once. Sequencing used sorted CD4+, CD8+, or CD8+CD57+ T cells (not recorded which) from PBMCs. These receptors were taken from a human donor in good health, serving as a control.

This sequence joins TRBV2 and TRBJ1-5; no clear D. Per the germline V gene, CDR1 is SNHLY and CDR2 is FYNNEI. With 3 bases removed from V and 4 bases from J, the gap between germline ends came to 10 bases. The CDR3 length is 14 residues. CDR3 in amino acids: CASSDLRANQPQHF. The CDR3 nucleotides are TGTGCCAGCAGTGATCTGAGGGCTAATCAGCCCCAGCATTTT.

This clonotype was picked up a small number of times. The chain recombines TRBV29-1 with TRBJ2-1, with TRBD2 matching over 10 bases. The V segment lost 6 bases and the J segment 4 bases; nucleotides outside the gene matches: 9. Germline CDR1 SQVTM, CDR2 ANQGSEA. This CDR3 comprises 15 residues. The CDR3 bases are TGCAGCGTAGTGAGCGGGGGGGCCGCGTACAATGAGCAGTTCTTC. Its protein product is CSVVSGGAAYNEQFF.

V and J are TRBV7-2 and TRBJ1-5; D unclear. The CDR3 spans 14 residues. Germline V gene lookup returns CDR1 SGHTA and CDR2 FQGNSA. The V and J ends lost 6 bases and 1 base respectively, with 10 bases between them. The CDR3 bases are TGTGCCAGCAGTGGTGGTTTCAGCAATCAGCCCCAGCATTTT. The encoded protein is CASSGGFSNQPQHF.

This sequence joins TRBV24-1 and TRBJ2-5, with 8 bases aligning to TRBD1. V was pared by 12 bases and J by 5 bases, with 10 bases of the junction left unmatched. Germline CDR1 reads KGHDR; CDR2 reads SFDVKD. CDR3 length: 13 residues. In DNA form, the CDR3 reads TGTGCCCCCCGAAAGGACAGGGAGGAGACCCAGTACTTC. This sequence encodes CAPRKDREETQYF.

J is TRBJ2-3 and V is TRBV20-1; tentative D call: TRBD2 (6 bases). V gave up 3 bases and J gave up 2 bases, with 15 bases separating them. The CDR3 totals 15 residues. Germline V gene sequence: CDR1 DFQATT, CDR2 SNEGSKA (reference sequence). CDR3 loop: CSASGASVLTDTQYF. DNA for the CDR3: TGCAGTGCTAGTGGGGCTAGCGTACTCACAGATACGCAGTATTTT.

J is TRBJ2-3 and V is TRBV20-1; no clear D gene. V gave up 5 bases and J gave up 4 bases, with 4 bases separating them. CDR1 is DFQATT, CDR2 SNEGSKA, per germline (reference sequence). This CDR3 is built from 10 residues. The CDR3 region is CSAASDTQYF. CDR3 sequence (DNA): TGCAGTGCTGCATCAGATACGCAGTATTTT.

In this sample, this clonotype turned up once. In DNA, the CDR3 is TGTGCCACCAGCAGGCGTATGGGGCAGAACTCCTACGAGCAGTACTTC. It yields the protein CATSRRMGQNSYEQYF. The chain recombines TRBV15 with TRBJ2-7; possibly TRBD1 for D (5 bases). Trimming shortened V by 3 bases and J by 0 bases, and 15 bases separated the two germline ends. There are 16 residues in the CDR3. Looked up from germline, CDR1 is LNHNV and CDR2 is YYDKDF (reference sequence). The variable domain in full, completed from reference TRBV15 and TRBJ2-7, reads DAMVIQNPRYQVTQFGKPVTLSCSQTLNHNVMYWYQQKSSQAPKLLFHYYDKDFNNEADTPDNFQSRRPNTSFCFLDIRSPGLGDTAMYLCATSRRMGQNSYEQYFGPGTRLTVT.

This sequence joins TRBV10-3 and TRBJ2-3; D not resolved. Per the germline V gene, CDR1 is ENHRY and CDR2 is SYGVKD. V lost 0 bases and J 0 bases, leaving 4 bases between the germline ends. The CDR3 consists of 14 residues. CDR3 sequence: CAISESDSTDTQYF. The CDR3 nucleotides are TGTGCCATCAGTGAGTCGGATAGCACAGATACGCAGTATTTT.

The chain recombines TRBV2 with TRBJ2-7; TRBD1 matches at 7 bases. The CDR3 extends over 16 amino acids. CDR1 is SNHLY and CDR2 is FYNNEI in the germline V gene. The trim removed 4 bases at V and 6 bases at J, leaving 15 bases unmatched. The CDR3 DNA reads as TGTGCCAGCAGTGTGAGGTCAGGGGGAGTGAGTCCCGAGCAGTACTTC. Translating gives CASSVRSGGVSPEQYF.

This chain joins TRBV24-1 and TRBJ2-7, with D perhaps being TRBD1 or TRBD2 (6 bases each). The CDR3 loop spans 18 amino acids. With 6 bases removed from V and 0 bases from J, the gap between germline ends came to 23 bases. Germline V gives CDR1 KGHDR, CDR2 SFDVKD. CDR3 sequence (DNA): TGTGCCACCAGTATTACAGGGCAACCCCGCGGGACCTCCTACGAGCAGTACTTC. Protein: CATSITGQPRGTSYEQYF.

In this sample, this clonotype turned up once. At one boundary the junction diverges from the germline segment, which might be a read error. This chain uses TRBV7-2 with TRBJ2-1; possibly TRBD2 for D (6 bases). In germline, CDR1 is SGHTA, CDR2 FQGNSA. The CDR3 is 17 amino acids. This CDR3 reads CASSLAQGTPRYNEQFF. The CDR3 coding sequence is TGTGCCAGCAGCCTAGCGCAGGGTACTCCTCGGTACAATGAGCAGTTCTTC.

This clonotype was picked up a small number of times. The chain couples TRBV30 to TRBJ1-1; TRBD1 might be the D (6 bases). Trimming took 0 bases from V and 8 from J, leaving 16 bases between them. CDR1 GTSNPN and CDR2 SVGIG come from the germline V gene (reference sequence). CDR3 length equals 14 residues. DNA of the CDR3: TGTGCCTGGAGTGTACAAAGTGGGACACTAGAAGCTTTCTTT. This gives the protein CAWSVQSGTLEAFF.

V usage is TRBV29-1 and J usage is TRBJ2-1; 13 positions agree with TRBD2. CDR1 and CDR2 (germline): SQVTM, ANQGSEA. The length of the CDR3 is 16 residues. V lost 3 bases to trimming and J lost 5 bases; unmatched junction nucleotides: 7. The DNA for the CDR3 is TGCAGCGTTGAGGGGATGACTAGCGGGAGGAACAATGAGCAGTTCTTC. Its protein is CSVEGMTSGRNNEQFF.

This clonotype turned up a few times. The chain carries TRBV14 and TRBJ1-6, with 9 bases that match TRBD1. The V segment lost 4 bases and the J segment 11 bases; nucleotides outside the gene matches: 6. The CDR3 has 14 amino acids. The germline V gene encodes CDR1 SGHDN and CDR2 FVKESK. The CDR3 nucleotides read TGTGCCAGCAGCCCGACAGGGGGAAATCCACCCCTCCACTTT. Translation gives CASSPTGGNPPLHF.

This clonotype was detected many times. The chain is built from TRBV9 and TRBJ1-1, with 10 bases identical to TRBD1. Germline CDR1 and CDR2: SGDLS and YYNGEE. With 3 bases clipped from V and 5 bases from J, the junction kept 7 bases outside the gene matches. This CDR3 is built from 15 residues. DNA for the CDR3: TGTGCCAGCAGCGCGAGGACAGGGGGAGGTACTGAAGCTTTCTTT. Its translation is CASSARTGGGTEAFF.

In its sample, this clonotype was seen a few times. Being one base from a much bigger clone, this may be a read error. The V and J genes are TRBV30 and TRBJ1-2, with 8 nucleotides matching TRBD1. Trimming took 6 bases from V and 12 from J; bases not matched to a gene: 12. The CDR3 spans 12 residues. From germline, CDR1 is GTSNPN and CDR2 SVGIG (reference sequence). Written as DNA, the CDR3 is TGTGCCTGTCAGGGGGCTTTTGTCGGCCACACCTTC. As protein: CACQGAFVGHTF.

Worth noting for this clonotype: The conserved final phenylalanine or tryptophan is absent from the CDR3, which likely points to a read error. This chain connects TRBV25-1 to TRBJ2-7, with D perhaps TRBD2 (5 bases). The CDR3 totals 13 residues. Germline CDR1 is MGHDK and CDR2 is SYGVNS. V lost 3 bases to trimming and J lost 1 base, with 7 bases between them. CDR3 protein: CASSDPGSYEQYS. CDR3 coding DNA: TGTGCCAGCAGTGATCCGGGGTCCTACGAGCAGTACTCC.

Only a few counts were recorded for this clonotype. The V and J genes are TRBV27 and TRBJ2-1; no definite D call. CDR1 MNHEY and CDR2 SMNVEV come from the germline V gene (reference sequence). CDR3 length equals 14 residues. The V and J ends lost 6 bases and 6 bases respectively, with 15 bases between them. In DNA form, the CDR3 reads TGTGCCAGCAGCCACCAGCTAGAGTTCAATGAGCAGTTCTTC. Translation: CASSHQLEFNEQFF.

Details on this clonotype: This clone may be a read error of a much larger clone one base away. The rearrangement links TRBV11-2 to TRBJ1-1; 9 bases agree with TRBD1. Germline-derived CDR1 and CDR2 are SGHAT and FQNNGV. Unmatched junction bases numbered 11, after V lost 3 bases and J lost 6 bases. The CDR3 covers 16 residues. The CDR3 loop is CASSLGQGGWDAEAFF. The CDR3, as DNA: TGTGCCAGCAGCTTGGGACAGGGCGGCTGGGACGCTGAAGCTTTCTTT.

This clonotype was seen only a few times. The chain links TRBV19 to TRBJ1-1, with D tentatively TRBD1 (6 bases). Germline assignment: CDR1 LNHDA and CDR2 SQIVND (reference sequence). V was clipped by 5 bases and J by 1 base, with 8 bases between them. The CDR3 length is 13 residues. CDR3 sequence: CASSPGQNTEAFF. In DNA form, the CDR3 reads TGTGCCAGTAGTCCGGGACAGAACACTGAAGCTTTCTTT.

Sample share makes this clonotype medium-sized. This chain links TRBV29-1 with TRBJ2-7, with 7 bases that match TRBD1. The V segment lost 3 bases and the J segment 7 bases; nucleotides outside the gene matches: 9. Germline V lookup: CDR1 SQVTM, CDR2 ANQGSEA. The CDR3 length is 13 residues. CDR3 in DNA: TGCAGCGTTGACGAGCTGAGACAGGGTGAGCAGTACTTC. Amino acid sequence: CSVDELRQGEQYF.

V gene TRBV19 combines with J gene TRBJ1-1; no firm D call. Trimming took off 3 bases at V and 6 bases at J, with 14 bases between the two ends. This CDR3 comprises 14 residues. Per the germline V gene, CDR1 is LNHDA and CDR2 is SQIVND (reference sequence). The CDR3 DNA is TGTGCCAGTAGTATCACCCCCTCCGACGCTGAAGCTTTCTTT. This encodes CASSITPSDAEAFF.

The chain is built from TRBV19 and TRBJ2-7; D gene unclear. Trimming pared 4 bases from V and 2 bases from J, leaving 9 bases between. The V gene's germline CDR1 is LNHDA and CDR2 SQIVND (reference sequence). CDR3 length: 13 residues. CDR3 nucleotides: TGTGCCAGTAGTAAGGTCGGAACCTACGAGCAGTACTTC. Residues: CASSKVGTYEQYF.

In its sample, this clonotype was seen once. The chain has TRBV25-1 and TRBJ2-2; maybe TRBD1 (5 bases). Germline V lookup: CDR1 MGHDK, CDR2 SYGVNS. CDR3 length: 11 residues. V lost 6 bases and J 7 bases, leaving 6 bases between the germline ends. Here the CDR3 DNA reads TGTGCCAGCAGAGGGGACGGGGAGCTGTTTTTT. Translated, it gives CASRGDGELFF.

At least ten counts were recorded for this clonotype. CDR3 sequence (DNA): TGTGCCAGCAGCCCCGGTCCGGCGAGCTTGAACACTGAAGCTTTCTTT. The encoded protein is CASSPGPASLNTEAFF. The rearrangement links TRBV7-9 to TRBJ1-1; D remains unclear. Per germline, CDR1 SEHNR and CDR2 FQNEAQ (reference sequence). The V gene lost 5 bases and the J gene lost 0 bases, with 16 bases spanning the gap. This CDR3 has 16 amino acids.

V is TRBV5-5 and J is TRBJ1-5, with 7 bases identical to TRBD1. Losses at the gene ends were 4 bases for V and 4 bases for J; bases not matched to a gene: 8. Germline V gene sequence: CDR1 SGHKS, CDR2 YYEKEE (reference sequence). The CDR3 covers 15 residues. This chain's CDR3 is CASSITGDRNQPQHF. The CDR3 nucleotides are TGTGCCAGCAGCATCACAGGGGATCGAAATCAGCCCCAGCATTTT.

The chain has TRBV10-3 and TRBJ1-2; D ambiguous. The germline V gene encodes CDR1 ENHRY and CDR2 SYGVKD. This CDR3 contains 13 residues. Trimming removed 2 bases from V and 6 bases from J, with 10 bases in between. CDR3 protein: CAISEGTIHGYTF. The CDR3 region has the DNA TGTGCCATCAGTGAGGGCACAATCCATGGCTACACCTTC.

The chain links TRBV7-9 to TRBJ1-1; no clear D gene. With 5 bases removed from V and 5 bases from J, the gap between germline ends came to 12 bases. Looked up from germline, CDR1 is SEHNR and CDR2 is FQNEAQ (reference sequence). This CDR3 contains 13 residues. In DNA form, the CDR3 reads TGTGCCAGCAGCGGTTCGGAGAGGACTGAAGCTTTCTTT. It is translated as CASSGSERTEAFF.

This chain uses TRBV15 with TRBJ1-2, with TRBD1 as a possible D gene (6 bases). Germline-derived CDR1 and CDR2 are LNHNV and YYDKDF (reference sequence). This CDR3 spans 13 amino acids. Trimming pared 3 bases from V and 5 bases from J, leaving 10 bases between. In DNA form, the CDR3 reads TGTGCCACCAGCAGGGACAGTCTTTATGGCTACACCTTC. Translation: CATSRDSLYGYTF.

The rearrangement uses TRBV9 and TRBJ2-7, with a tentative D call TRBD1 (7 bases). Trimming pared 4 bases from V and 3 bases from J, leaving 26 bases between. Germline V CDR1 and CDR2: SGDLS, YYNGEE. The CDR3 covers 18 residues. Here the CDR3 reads CASSPGGQGGRQVYEQYF. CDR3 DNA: TGTGCCAGCAGCCCCGGAGGGCAGGGGGGACGACAAGTCTACGAGCAGTACTTC.